Listed here are 10 T cell receptor beta chains from one sample, sequenced in a study of vaccination and CD4 T cells after COVID-19. The Oncomine TCR Beta short-read assay was applied to DNA of cultured CD4+ T cells. One entry per CDR3 protein, called by TCRdb with MiXCR from the PCR reads. The sample yields around 8,000 distinct CDR3 sequences, more than 35% seen once. The antigens for these receptors are not known. The treatment is: approximately 9-day PBMC culture with coronavirus spike peptide pools or control peptides (ViraFEST assay). Collection of the unexposed donor's CD4+ T cells took place before the COVID-19 pandemic (2011-2018). The source material was CD4+ T cells from blood, cultured in vitro. The receptors originated from a human donor in good health.

This rearrangement joins TRBV2 to TRBJ2-1; 8 bases align to TRBD2. Germline values: CDR1 SNHLY, CDR2 FYNNEI. V lost 3 bases and J lost 3; bases outside the gene matches: 1. There are 14 residues in the CDR3. The CDR3 DNA follows: TGTGCCAGCAGTGACCTAGCGGGCTACAATGAGCAGTTCTTC. It specifies CASSDLAGYNEQFF.

V and J are TRBV5-8 and TRBJ2-6; a weak D match, TRBD1 (5 bases). Germline V gene lookup returns CDR1 SGHTS and CDR2 YDEGEE. Deletions cut 4 bases from V and 3 bases from J, with 5 bases between. CDR3 length: 13 amino acids. CDR3 in DNA: TGTGCCAGCAGCCAGGGTGGGGCCAACGTCCTGACTTTC. It translates to CASSQGGANVLTF.

This clonotype was detected once. This chain uses TRBV6-2 or TRBV6-3 with TRBJ1-1, with D maybe TRBD1 (6 bases). Trimming stripped 8 bases from V and 6 bases from J, with 19 bases between. This CDR3 contains 14 residues. CDR1 is MNHEY, CDR2 SVGEGT, per germline. CDR3: CASFRPSGASEAFF. The CDR3 coding sequence is TGTGCCAGCTTTCGGCCATCAGGGGCCTCTGAAGCTTTCTTT.

This clonotype has only a few counts. The J gene is TRBJ2-2, the V gene TRBV7-2; D might be TRBD2 (6 bases). The ends were cut back, 2 bases at V and 6 bases at J, with 13 bases in the middle. CDR1 and CDR2 from the germline V gene are SGHTA and FQGNSA. This CDR3 contains 15 residues. The CDR3 DNA reads TGTGCCAGCAGCTTAAAGTCCTCGGGGGCCGGGGAGCTGTTTTTT. This translates into CASSLKSSGAGELFF. The full variable domain, completed using reference TRBV7-2 and TRBJ2-2, is GAGVSQSPSNKVTEKGKDVELRCDPISGHTALYWYRQSLGQGLEFLIYFQGNSAPDKSGLPSDRFSAERTGGSVSTLTIQRTQQEDSAVYLCASSLKSSGAGELFFGEGSRLTVL.

This clonotype was recorded a few times. V gene TRBV2 combines with J gene TRBJ1-1, with D unresolved. Germline loops: CDR1 SNHLY, CDR2 FYNNEI. V lost 6 bases and J lost 4, with 6 bases in between. The CDR3 is 11 residues long. CDR3 nucleotide sequence: TGTGCCAGCAGCGGTGGCACTGAAGCTTTCTTT. It yields the protein CASSGGTEAFF.

This clonotype was detected only a few times. V gene TRBV27 combines with J gene TRBJ1-1; possible D gene TRBD1, 6 bases. This CDR3 is 15 amino acids long. Trimming left V 0 bases short and J 6 bases short, with 14 bases between. Germline loops: CDR1 MNHEY, CDR2 SMNVEV (reference sequence). CDR3 amino acids: CASSLSWGARAEAFF. The CDR3 DNA reads as TGTGCCAGCAGTTTATCGTGGGGGGCTCGGGCTGAAGCTTTCTTT.

This chain connects TRBV6-1 to TRBJ1-1; D not resolved. The CDR3 totals 15 residues. The V and J ends lost 5 bases and 1 base respectively, with 14 bases between them. Per the germline V gene, CDR1 is MNHNS and CDR2 is SASEGT. CDR3 sequence: CASSTPGGKNTEAFF. The CDR3 DNA reads as TGTGCCAGCAGTACCCCGGGCGGAAAGAACACTGAAGCTTTCTTT.

This chain links TRBV10-3 with TRBJ2-7, with D tentatively TRBD2 (7 bases). The germline gives CDR1 ENHRY, CDR2 SYGVKD. The V end lost 6 bases, the J end lost 0 bases, and 12 bases lay between the germline ends. This CDR3 is built from 14 residues. The CDR3 nucleotides are TGTGCCATCAGGGGCGGGGGCTCCTCCTACGAGCAGTACTTC. Amino acid sequence: CAIRGGGSSYEQYF.

The CDR3 spells CSAETGEGVSYNEQFF. The DNA of the CDR3 is TGCAGTGCGGAGACAGGGGAAGGGGTTTCCTACAATGAGCAGTTCTTC. This chain joins TRBV20-1 and TRBJ2-1; TRBD1 aligns across 8 bases. This CDR3 comprises 16 residues. The junction had 11 bases not matched to a gene; V was cut back by 6 bases and J by 1 base. Germline lookup yields CDR1 DFQATT and CDR2 SNEGSKA (reference sequence).

The genes are TRBV7-8 and TRBJ1-1; D remains ambiguous. V lost 5 bases and J lost 1, with 2 bases in between. Looked up from germline, CDR1 is SGHVS and CDR2 is FQNEAQ. The CDR3 has 11 residues. Here the CDR3 reads CASSRNTEAFF. DNA of the CDR3: TGTGCCAGCAGCCGGAACACTGAAGCTTTCTTT.